Following are 21 T cell receptor beta chains from one sample sequenced in a study of blood T cell repertoires in COVID-19 (dated by TCRdb to 2020 to 2022). The library was made by the immunoSEQ multiplex PCR assay. TCRdb holds this immuneACCESS table with in-frame rearrangements only. Some clones are missing; in checked studies, unresolved V genes explain under half, and the rest has no known cause. This sample comprises approximately 210,000 clones, about 76% of them detected only once. The top ten constitute 8% to 9.5% of the sample. The sample comprised PBMCs or T cells enriched from blood (not recorded which). The receptor source for this set is a woman aged 50 to 60 with acute COVID-19.

The CDR3 DNA sequence: TGTGCCAGTACGGACAGAAACGTGGACATTCAGTACTTC. Protein: CASTDRNVDIQYF. This rearrangement joins TRBV19 to TRBJ2-4; D perhaps matches TRBD1 (6 bases). This CDR3 has 13 amino acids. V lost 7 bases to trimming and J lost 8 bases, with 15 bases between them. CDR1 is LNHDA, CDR2 SQIVND, per germline (reference sequence). The full variable domain, completed using reference TRBV19 and TRBJ2-4, is DGGITQSPKYLFRKEGQNVTLSCEQNLNHDAMYWYRQDPGQGLRLIYYSQIVNDFQKGDIAEGYSVSREKKESFPLTVTSAQKNPTAFYLCASTDRNVDIQYFGAGTRLSVL.

The chain recombines TRBV7-9 with TRBJ1-2, with 7 positions matching TRBD1. Germline-derived CDR1 and CDR2 are SEHNR and FQNEAQ (reference sequence). This CDR3 has 15 amino acids. The trim removed 2 bases at V and 0 bases at J, leaving 3 bases unmatched. CDR3 DNA: TGTGCCAGCAGCTTACAGGGGACAGCTAACTATGGCTACACCTTC. This encodes CASSLQGTANYGYTF.

The V gene is TRBV9, the J gene TRBJ2-1, with TRBD1 matching over 12 bases. The CDR3 is made up of 15 amino acids. In germline, CDR1 is SGDLS, CDR2 YYNGEE. The trim removed 4 bases at V and 6 bases at J, leaving 5 bases unmatched. CDR3 protein: CASSPRDRGRNEQFF. The CDR3 bases are TGTGCCAGCAGCCCCAGGGACAGGGGGCGCAATGAGCAGTTCTTC.

This clone came up a few times. J is TRBJ2-1 and V is TRBV18, with TRBD2 as a possible D gene (5 bases). Germline CDR1 reads KGHSH; CDR2 reads LQKENI. The V end was cut by 3 bases, the J end by 10 bases, with 13 bases between. The CDR3 loop spans 13 amino acids. The CDR3 region has the DNA TGTGCCAGCTCACCGAAAAACGGAGGCGAGCAGTTCTTC. Its translation: CASSPKNGGEQFF.

The gene calls are TRBV30 and TRBJ2-1; 7 bases fit TRBD2. The J segment lost 1 base and the V segment lost 0 bases, leaving 9 bases of the junction unmatched. Germline loops: CDR1 GTSNPN, CDR2 SVGIG (reference sequence). This CDR3 region has 17 residues. CDR3 DNA: TGTGCCTGGAGTGTAAGGCTTGGCGGGAGATCCTACAATGAGCAGTTCTTC. As protein: CAWSVRLGGRSYNEQFF.

V is TRBV29-1 and J is TRBJ1-4; 7 bases are a match to TRBD1. Per the germline V gene, CDR1 is SQVTM and CDR2 is ANQGSEA. This CDR3 has 12 amino acids. V lost 7 bases to trimming and J lost 5 bases; unmatched junction nucleotides: 4. The CDR3 nucleotides read TGCAGCGCGGCACAGGGGAATGAAAAACTGTTTTTT. Translated: CSAAQGNEKLFF.

The rearrangement joins TRBV29-1 to TRBJ1-1; the match to TRBD1 covers 8 bases. This CDR3 has 14 residues. V shed 6 bases and J 0 bases; nucleotides not matched to a gene: 6. The germline V gene has CDR1 SQVTM and CDR2 ANQGSEA. The CDR3 loop reads CSVRTGPMNTEAFF. The CDR3 coding sequence is TGCAGCGTCAGGACAGGGCCCATGAACACTGAAGCTTTCTTT.

This chain links TRBV21-1 with TRBJ2-7; the tabulated D call, TRBD1, remains unverified against the DNA. TRBV21-1 is a pseudogene locus. This CDR3 contains 18 residues. The CDR3 DNA is TGTGCCAGCAGCAAAGCGCGCAGGGGCCTCGGGGTCCCCTACGAGCAGTACTTC. It specifies CASSKARRGLGVPYEQYF.

The CDR3 coding sequence is TGTGCCAGCAGCCAGCGACGAGCGGGGGCCGGGGAGACCCAGTACTTC. Residues: CASSQRRAGAGETQYF. The chain employs TRBV7-2 and TRBJ2-5; TRBD2 matches 8 bases. CDR1 SGHTA and CDR2 FQGNSA come from the germline V gene. After removal of 5 bases from V and 5 bases from J, the junction contained 13 bases not matched to a gene. The CDR3 totals 16 residues.

The chain links TRBV9 to TRBJ1-2; TRBD1 might be the D (5 bases). The CDR3 is 14 amino acids. Germline assignment: CDR1 SGDLS and CDR2 YYNGEE. Trimming shortened V by 4 bases and J by 7 bases, and 17 bases separated the two germline ends. The CDR3 sequence: CASSPTFGARGYTF. The CDR3 nucleotides read TGTGCCAGCAGCCCCACCTTTGGGGCCCGTGGCTACACCTTC. Full variable domain (rest looked up from reference TRBV9 and TRBJ1-2): DSGVTQTPKHLITATGQRVTLRCSPRSGDLSVYWYQQSLDQGLQFLIQYYNGEERAKGNILERFSAQQFPDLHSELNLSSLELGDSALYFCASSPTFGARGYTFGSGTRLTVV.

The chain joins TRBV3-1 (or the pseudogene TRBV3-2) to TRBJ2-5; the D gene is possibly TRBD2 (7 bases). The CDR3 sequence is 14 residues long. V lost 6 bases, J lost 5 bases, and 16 bases lay in between. The germline V gene encodes CDR1 LGHDT and CDR2 YNNKEL (reference sequence). The CDR3 DNA sequence: TGTGCCAGCAGGGGAGGGGGAATCTTTGAGACCCAGTACTTC. It encodes CASRGGGIFETQYF.

CDR3 bases: TGTGCCAGCAGTGAATCTAGCGGGGGCTACAATGAGCAGTTCTTC. It codes for CASSESSGGYNEQFF. V is TRBV6-1 and J is TRBJ2-1, with 10 nucleotides matching TRBD2. V was pared by 2 bases and J by 3 bases, with 1 base of the junction left unmatched. Per the germline V gene, CDR1 is MNHNS and CDR2 is SASEGT. The CDR3 spans 15 residues.

The chain combines TRBV5-1 with TRBJ2-7; D remains ambiguous. The CDR3 spans 14 residues. Trimming left V 0 bases short and J 2 bases short, with 9 bases between. Germline CDR1 SGHRS, CDR2 YFSETQ. This CDR3 is CASSLGEVPYEQYF. DNA for the CDR3: TGCGCCAGCAGCTTGGGTGAGGTCCCCTACGAGCAGTACTTC.

This sequence joins TRBV5-3 and TRBJ1-3, with D possibly TRBD1 on 5 matching bases. TRBV5-3 falls under the ORF class, with uncertain function. Trimming removed 1 base at V and 1 base at J, with 9 bases between. There are 15 residues in the CDR3. The CDR3 here is CARSLWGVSGNTIYF. CDR3 coding DNA: TGTGCCAGAAGCTTGTGGGGGGTTTCTGGAAACACCATATATTTT.

CDR3 coding DNA: TGTGCCAGCTCACAAATGACAGGGCGGACTGAAGCTTTCTTT. It yields the protein CASSQMTGRTEAFF. This chain links TRBV18 with TRBJ1-1; 7 nucleotides line up with TRBD1. Trimming took 4 bases from V and 5 from J; bases not matched to a gene: 7. The germline V gene has CDR1 KGHSH and CDR2 LQKENI. The CDR3 length is 14 residues.

The chain is built from TRBV27 and TRBJ2-7; a possible D gene is TRBD1 (6 bases). The CDR3 loop spans 13 amino acids. Germline V gene sequence: CDR1 MNHEY, CDR2 SMNVEV (reference sequence). Trimming removed 7 bases at V and 3 bases at J, with 13 bases between. The CDR3 here is CASTDGQSYEQYF. The CDR3 nucleotides are TGTGCCAGCACCGACGGACAGAGCTACGAGCAGTACTTC.

This chain links TRBV19 with TRBJ2-1, with D maybe TRBD2 (6 bases). The CDR3 contains 14 residues. V was shortened by 7 bases and J by 1 base, with 11 bases between the two germline ends. CDR1 LNHDA and CDR2 SQIVND come from the germline V gene (reference sequence). The CDR3 DNA is TGTGCCAGTATGGAGGGGCCGTCCTACAATGAGCAGTTCTTC. Protein: CASMEGPSYNEQFF.

The chain couples TRBV7-2 to TRBJ2-5; D is possibly TRBD2 (5 bases). The CDR3 has 16 residues. V was pared by 4 bases and J by 2 bases, with 17 bases between. Germline V lookup: CDR1 SGHTA, CDR2 FQGNSA. The DNA of the CDR3 is TGTGCCAGCAGCTCGCGGGCATGGGCCGGACAAGAGACCCAGTACTTC. Translation: CASSSRAWAGQETQYF.

This sequence joins TRBV12-5 and TRBJ1-5, with TRBD1 matching over 7 bases. CDR1 is LGHNT, CDR2 FRNRAP, per germline. The CDR3 totals 17 residues. With V trimmed by 5 bases and J by 4 bases, 14 bases remained unmatched. In DNA, the CDR3 is TGTGCTAGTGGTCCACCCGGGACAGCGGGGGCGAATCAGCCCCAGCATTTT. This encodes CASGPPGTAGANQPQHF.

The chain has TRBV10-3 and TRBJ1-1; D is uncertain. CDR1 is ENHRY, CDR2 SYGVKD, per germline. The CDR3 is made up of 13 amino acids. Trimming removed 7 bases from V and 5 bases from J, with 14 bases in between. The CDR3 reads CAITPGFSTEAFF. In nucleotides, the CDR3 is TGTGCCATCACGCCCGGGTTCTCGACTGAAGCTTTCTTT.

This clone was observed a single time. The rearrangement uses TRBV7-2 and TRBJ2-7, with a tentative D call TRBD2 (5 bases). The germline gives CDR1 SGHTA, CDR2 FQGNSA. Trimming removed 5 bases from V and 0 bases from J, with 11 bases in between. The CDR3 totals 14 residues. The CDR3 nucleotides are TGTGCCAGCAGCGTCGGACGGGGCTCCTACGAGCAGTACTTC. This sequence encodes CASSVGRGSYEQYF.